Here is one T cell receptor (beta chain) with its context. These data are taken from a study of control samples from healthy donors and cancer patients. The method was immunoSEQ multiplex PCR; TCRdb's version includes in-frame clones alone and lacks a portion of them. The table records some 120,000 clones, about 90% of them present only once. CDR1 is SGHRS, CDR2 YFSETQ, per germline. The CDR3 contains 17 residues. Trimming stripped 1 base from V and 6 bases from J, with 20 bases between. This sequence originates from a man aged 60 to 69 in good health. Sequencing was performed on blood. The chain joins TRBV5-1 to TRBJ1-5; D perhaps matches TRBD1 (6 bases). The CDR3 region is CASSLYFLVWGRQPQHF. In DNA form, the CDR3 reads TGCGCCAGCAGCTTGTATTTCCTGGTGTGGGGGCGTCAGCCCCAGCATTTT.